This T cell receptor beta chain was profiled in a study of cytomegalovirus exposure and HLA in healthy donors. Germline CDR1 and CDR2: MNHNS and SASEGT. The CDR3 length is 14 residues. Trimming left V 8 bases short and J 7 bases short, with 15 bases between. Donors showed nominal health when sampled, although they likely had unrecorded immune exposures. PCR amplification relied on 60 Vbeta primers (plus 13 Jbeta primers). Profiling relied on immunoSEQ multiplex PCR, and the TCRdb table lists in-frame clones only, not all of them. The sample has 150,000 or so clones, less than 10% seen once. Sequences were obtained from PBMCs. The clonotype was recovered from a man in his fifties or sixties in good health and CMV-seronegative. V usage is TRBV6-1 and J usage is TRBJ1-6; D perhaps matches TRBD1 (6 bases). DNA of the CDR3: TGTGCCAGCGTTTTAGATCAGGGGAATTCACCCCTCCACTTT. This gives the protein CASVLDQGNSPLHF.